Below, one T cell receptor (beta chain) is given with its context. No antigen is known for it. These data are taken from a study of a mutant IDH1 vaccine in newly diagnosed glioma. As for the study in general: Sex among treated patients split about 62% male, about 38% female; mean age was roughly 40 years. Study observations and caveats: Pseudoprogression appeared independent of alterations in top peripheral clonotypes.

The length of the CDR3 is 14 residues. Germline V gene lookup returns CDR1 LNHDA and CDR2 SQIVND (reference sequence). V lost 6 bases, J lost 4 bases, and 3 bases stayed unmatched. The table came from immunoSEQ multiplex PCR; TCRdb's copy has only in-frame clones and leaves some out. This sample has just under 95,000 clones, with just under 80% found just once. Time point reported: baseline, week 1 (first vaccination visit). Indicated treatment: pre-vaccination baseline after standard-of-care therapy. Donor tumors were new WHO grade 3 or 4 IDH1-mutant, ATRX-lost astrocytomas. This specimen was PBMCs, taken from a glioma patient treated with radiotherapy, temozolomide or both. This chain links TRBV19 with TRBJ2-1, with 10 bases aligning to TRBD1. This TCR derives from a middle-aged man with glioma. CDR3 region: CASSPGQGYNEQFF. CDR3 sequence (DNA): TGTGCCAGTAGCCCGGGACAGGGGTACAATGAGCAGTTCTTC.